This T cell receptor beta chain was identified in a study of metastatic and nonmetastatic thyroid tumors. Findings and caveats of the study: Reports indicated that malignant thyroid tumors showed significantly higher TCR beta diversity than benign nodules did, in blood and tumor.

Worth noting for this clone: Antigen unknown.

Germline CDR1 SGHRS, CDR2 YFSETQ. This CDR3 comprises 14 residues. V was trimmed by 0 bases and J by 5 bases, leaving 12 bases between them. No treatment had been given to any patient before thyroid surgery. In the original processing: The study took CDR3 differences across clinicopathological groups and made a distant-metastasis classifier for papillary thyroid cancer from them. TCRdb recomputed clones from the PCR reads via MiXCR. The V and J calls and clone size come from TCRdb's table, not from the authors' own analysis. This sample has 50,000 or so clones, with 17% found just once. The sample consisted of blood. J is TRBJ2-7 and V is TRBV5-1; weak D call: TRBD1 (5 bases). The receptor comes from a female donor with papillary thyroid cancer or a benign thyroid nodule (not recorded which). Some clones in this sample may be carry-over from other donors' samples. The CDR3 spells CASSLAREGDEQYF. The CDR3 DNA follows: TGCGCCAGCAGCTTGGCTAGAGAAGGGGACGAGCAGTACTTC.